Listed below are T cell receptor beta chains from one sample, sequenced in a study of cytomegalovirus exposure and HLA in healthy donors. Assay used: immunoSEQ multiplex PCR; TCRdb lists only in-frame clones, some missing. The table lists about 210,000 clones, about 76% of them singletons. Input material: PBMCs. The source is a male donor in good health and CMV-seropositive. CDR3s include the opening cysteine and the closing phenylalanine or tryptophan. The order of the fields is V gene, clone size, J gene, D gene, CDR3 length, CDR3 protein, CDR3 DNA. D genes are given only for firm matches. Not all rows give a size; the values are once, few, many and, for expanded clones, a class.

V gene: TRBV5-4
clone size: .
J gene: TRBJ1-6
D gene: TRBD1
CDR3 length: 17
CDR3 protein: CASSSPGNQGASSPLHF
CDR3 DNA: TGTGCCAGCAGCTCCCCGGGGAATCAGGGGGCAAGTTCACCCCTCCACTTT

V gene: TRBV11-1
clone size: .
J gene: TRBJ2-7
D gene: .
CDR3 length: 14
CDR3 protein: CASSLRGNYYEQYF
CDR3 DNA: TGTGCCAGCAGCTTAAGAGGGAATTACTACGAGCAGTACTTC

V gene: TRBV6-1
clone size: few
J gene: TRBJ1-5
D gene: .
CDR3 length: 13
CDR3 protein: CASIKEGDQPQHF
CDR3 DNA: TGTGCCAGCATAAAAGAGGGGGATCAGCCCCAGCATTTT

V gene: TRBV7-2
clone size: .
J gene: TRBJ2-5
D gene: .
CDR3 length: 13
CDR3 protein: CASSFGGRETQYF
CDR3 DNA: TGTGCCAGCAGCTTCGGGGGGCGGGAGACCCAGTACTTC

V gene: TRBV28
clone size: .
J gene: TRBJ1-5
D gene: .
CDR3 length: 14
CDR3 protein: CASNMGGDGQPQHF
CDR3 DNA: TGTGCCAGCAACATGGGGGGAGACGGGCAGCCCCAGCATTTT

V gene: TRBV9
clone size: .
J gene: TRBJ2-1
D gene: TRBD2
CDR3 length: 14
CDR3 protein: CASSVRAGFEEQFF
CDR3 DNA: TGTGCCAGCAGCGTCCGAGCGGGGTTCGAAGAGCAGTTCTTC

V gene: TRBV27
clone size: .
J gene: TRBJ1-2
D gene: .
CDR3 length: 14
CDR3 protein: CASLTRIGDYGYTF
CDR3 DNA: TGTGCCAGCCTTACGAGGATAGGGGACTATGGCTACACCTTC

V gene: TRBV19
clone size: .
J gene: TRBJ2-1
D gene: .
CDR3 length: 14
CDR3 protein: CASRYRGSYNEQFF
CDR3 DNA: TGTGCCAGTAGATATAGGGGCTCCTACAATGAGCAGTTCTTC

V gene: TRBV4-1
clone size: .
J gene: TRBJ2-1
D gene: .
CDR3 length: 15
CDR3 protein: CASSQGRGSYNEQFF
CDR3 DNA: TGCGCCAGCAGCCAAGGGAGGGGTTCCTACAATGAGCAGTTCTTC

V gene: TRBV7-9
clone size: .
J gene: TRBJ1-4
D gene: .
CDR3 length: 13
CDR3 protein: CASSPGQLEKLFF
CDR3 DNA: TGTGCCAGCAGCCCGGGACAACTCGAAAAACTGTTTTTT

V gene: TRBV28
clone size: .
J gene: TRBJ1-1
D gene: TRBD1
CDR3 length: 13
CDR3 protein: CASSLDRGLGAFF
CDR3 DNA: TGTGCCAGCAGTCTGGACAGGGGCCTTGGAGCTTTCTTT

V gene: TRBV2
clone size: .
J gene: TRBJ1-2
D gene: .
CDR3 length: 15
CDR3 protein: CASKGGMDRALGYTF
CDR3 DNA: TGTGCCAGCAAAGGAGGAATGGACCGCGCTCTAGGCTACACCTTC

V gene: TRBV27
clone size: .
J gene: TRBJ2-7
D gene: .
CDR3 length: 16
CDR3 protein: CASSDSSGHETYEQYF
CDR3 DNA: TGTGCCAGCAGCGACTCTTCGGGTCACGAGACCTACGAGCAGTACTTC

V gene: TRBV19
clone size: .
J gene: TRBJ2-5
D gene: TRBD1
CDR3 length: 15
CDR3 protein: CASSDRQGAHETQYF
CDR3 DNA: TGTGCCAGTAGTGACAGACAGGGGGCGCATGAGACCCAGTACTTC

V gene: TRBV11-2
clone size: .
J gene: TRBJ2-5
D gene: TRBD1
CDR3 length: 15
CDR3 protein: CASSLGGGQGETQYF
CDR3 DNA: TGTGCCAGCAGCTTAGGGGGGGGACAGGGGGAGACCCAGTACTTC

V gene: TRBV5-1
clone size: .
J gene: TRBJ2-5
D gene: .
CDR3 length: 12
CDR3 protein: CASRREAEAQYF
CDR3 DNA: TGCGCCAGCCGGAGGGAGGCGGAGGCCCAGTACTTC

V gene: TRBV15
clone size: .
J gene: TRBJ1-4
D gene: TRBD1
CDR3 length: 15
CDR3 protein: CATSTRSGGSEKLFF
CDR3 DNA: TGTGCCACCAGCACCCGGTCAGGGGGTAGTGAAAAACTGTTTTTT

V gene: TRBV4-1
clone size: few
J gene: TRBJ1-2
D gene: .
CDR3 length: 12
CDR3 protein: CASSQEAYGYTF
CDR3 DNA: TGCGCCAGCAGCCAAGAGGCCTATGGCTACACCTTC

V gene: TRBV5-4
clone size: .
J gene: TRBJ2-2
D gene: TRBD2
CDR3 length: 17
CDR3 protein: CASSLVSGLAGTGELFF
CDR3 DNA: TGTGCCAGCAGCTTGGTCAGTGGACTAGCGGGTACCGGGGAGCTGTTTTTT

V gene: TRBV7-2
clone size: .
J gene: TRBJ1-3
D gene: .
CDR3 length: 13
CDR3 protein: CASSPNGGNTIYF
CDR3 DNA: TGTGCCAGCAGCCCGAACGGGGGAAACACCATATATTTT

V gene: TRBV6-5
clone size: .
J gene: TRBJ2-7
D gene: TRBD2
CDR3 length: 15
CDR3 protein: CASRGLAGEPYEQYF
CDR3 DNA: TGTGCCAGCAGGGGATTAGCGGGGGAACCCTACGAGCAGTACTTC

V gene: TRBV5-1
clone size: .
J gene: TRBJ2-3
D gene: TRBD1
CDR3 length: 14
CDR3 protein: CASFQGERTDTQYF
CDR3 DNA: TGCGCCAGCTTTCAGGGGGAGCGCACAGATACGCAGTATTTT

V gene: TRBV11-2
clone size: .
J gene: TRBJ2-7
D gene: .
CDR3 length: 17
CDR3 protein: CASKSNGEQGSPYEQYF
CDR3 DNA: TGTGCCAGCAAATCCAACGGGGAGCAGGGGTCCCCCTACGAGCAGTACTTC

V gene: TRBV21-1
clone size: .
J gene: TRBJ2-7
D gene: .
CDR3 length: 16
CDR3 protein: CASSKPSRGYIYEQYF
CDR3 DNA: TGTGCCAGCAGCAAACCCTCAAGGGGATATATTTACGAGCAGTACTTC

V gene: TRBV7-2
clone size: .
J gene: TRBJ2-3
D gene: TRBD2
CDR3 length: 17
CDR3 protein: CASSFWAGGGGGDTQYF
CDR3 DNA: TGTGCCAGCAGCTTTTGGGCCGGGGGGGGCGGAGGAGATACGCAGTATTTT

V gene: TRBV7-2
clone size: .
J gene: TRBJ2-3
D gene: TRBD2
CDR3 length: 16
CDR3 protein: CASSPPGGGLRDTQYF
CDR3 DNA: TGTGCCAGCAGCCCCCCGGGAGGGGGATTAAGAGATACGCAGTATTTT

V gene: TRBV9
clone size: .
J gene: TRBJ2-4
D gene: .
CDR3 length: 11
CDR3 protein: CASSVVSIQYF
CDR3 DNA: TGTGCCAGCAGCGTAGTGAGCATTCAGTACTTC

V gene: TRBV6-1
clone size: .
J gene: TRBJ2-7
D gene: TRBD2
CDR3 length: 13
CDR3 protein: CASRLAGGNEQYF
CDR3 DNA: TGTGCCAGCAGATTAGCGGGAGGTAACGAGCAGTACTTC

V gene: TRBV19
clone size: .
J gene: TRBJ2-5
D gene: TRBD2
CDR3 length: 15
CDR3 protein: CASSVGGGAGETQYF
CDR3 DNA: TGTGCCAGTAGTGTGGGCGGGGGGGCCGGGGAGACCCAGTACTTC

V gene: TRBV11-3
clone size: .
J gene: TRBJ1-1
D gene: TRBD1
CDR3 length: 14
CDR3 protein: CASSLGQQNTEAFF
CDR3 DNA: TGTGCCAGCAGCTTGGGACAGCAGAACACTGAAGCTTTCTTT

V gene: TRBV5-4
clone size: .
J gene: TRBJ2-6
D gene: .
CDR3 length: 14
CDR3 protein: CASRKDSGANVLTF
CDR3 DNA: TGTGCCAGCAGAAAGGACAGTGGGGCCAACGTCCTGACTTTC

V gene: TRBV6-5
clone size: .
J gene: TRBJ2-1
D gene: TRBD2
CDR3 length: 12
CDR3 protein: CASKGLATEQFF
CDR3 DNA: TGTGCCAGCAAAGGACTAGCGACTGAGCAGTTCTTC

V gene: TRBV7-9
clone size: .
J gene: TRBJ2-1
D gene: TRBD2
CDR3 length: 15
CDR3 protein: CASSLTSGAPDEQFF
CDR3 DNA: TGTGCCAGCAGCTTAACAAGCGGGGCCCCGGACGAGCAGTTCTTC

V gene: TRBV9
clone size: .
J gene: TRBJ1-4
D gene: TRBD1
CDR3 length: 13
CDR3 protein: CASSVDDRGELFF
CDR3 DNA: TGTGCCAGCAGCGTAGATGACAGGGGGGAACTGTTTTTT

V gene: TRBV5-6
clone size: few
J gene: TRBJ2-7
D gene: .
CDR3 length: 11
CDR3 protein: CASSLTHEQYF
CDR3 DNA: TGTGCCAGCAGCTTAACACACGAGCAGTACTTC

V gene: TRBV5-8
clone size: .
J gene: TRBJ2-3
D gene: TRBD2
CDR3 length: 16
CDR3 protein: CASSFDRGGPTDTQYF
CDR3 DNA: TGTGCCAGCAGCTTCGACCGGGGGGGCCCGACAGATACGCAGTATTTT

V gene: TRBV5-1
clone size: .
J gene: TRBJ2-7
D gene: .
CDR3 length: 14
CDR3 protein: CASSLAGAHYEQYF
CDR3 DNA: TGCGCCAGCAGCTTGGCAGGGGCCCACTACGAGCAGTACTTC

V gene: TRBV4-1
clone size: .
J gene: TRBJ2-3
D gene: .
CDR3 length: 16
CDR3 protein: CASSQDETGFTDTQYF
CDR3 DNA: TGCGCCAGCAGCCAAGATGAGACGGGGTTCACAGATACGCAGTATTTT

V gene: TRBV7-9
clone size: .
J gene: TRBJ2-3
D gene: .
CDR3 length: 15
CDR3 protein: CSSTSGGGPSDTQYF
CDR3 DNA: TGTTCCAGCACCTCTGGGGGGGGGCCGTCAGATACGCAGTATTTT

V gene: TRBV7-9
clone size: .
J gene: TRBJ2-5
D gene: .
CDR3 length: 14
CDR3 protein: CASSLGAGPETQYF
CDR3 DNA: TGTGCCAGCAGCTTAGGAGCGGGCCCAGAGACCCAGTACTTC

V gene: TRBV4-3
clone size: .
J gene: TRBJ2-1
D gene: .
CDR3 length: 13
CDR3 protein: CASSPRLEGEQFF
CDR3 DNA: TGCGCCAGCAGCCCCCGCTTAGAGGGTGAGCAGTTCTTC

V gene: TRBV10-3
clone size: .
J gene: TRBJ1-5
D gene: .
CDR3 length: 15
CDR3 protein: CAMLRLAGVDQPQHF
CDR3 DNA: TGTGCCATGCTCCGGCTGGCAGGGGTTGACCAGCCCCAGCATTTT

V gene: TRBV5-1
clone size: .
J gene: TRBJ2-3
D gene: .
CDR3 length: 16
CDR3 protein: CASSLGSSWSTDTQYF
CDR3 DNA: TGCGCCAGCAGCTTGGGGTCTAGCTGGAGCACAGATACGCAGTATTTT

V gene: TRBV28
clone size: few
J gene: TRBJ2-4
D gene: TRBD2
CDR3 length: 18
CDR3 protein: CASSFIRRREAAKNIQYF
CDR3 DNA: TGTGCCAGCAGTTTTATTAGGCGGCGGGAGGCGGCCAAAAACATTCAGTACTTC

V gene: TRBV2
clone size: .
J gene: TRBJ2-5
D gene: TRBD1
CDR3 length: 13
CDR3 protein: CAWAGGVGETQYF
CDR3 DNA: TGTGCCTGGGCAGGGGGAGTGGGCGAGACCCAGTACTTC

V gene: TRBV9
clone size: .
J gene: TRBJ2-2
D gene: .
CDR3 length: 16
CDR3 protein: CASSASAAVNTGELFF
CDR3 DNA: TGTGCCAGCAGCGCATCGGCGGCAGTTAACACCGGGGAGCTGTTTTTT

V gene: TRBV7-2
clone size: .
J gene: TRBJ2-3
D gene: .
CDR3 length: 15
CDR3 protein: CASTVLGEPTDTQYF
CDR3 DNA: TGTGCCAGCACCGTGCTGGGAGAACCCACAGATACGCAGTATTTT

V gene: TRBV4-2
clone size: .
J gene: TRBJ1-1
D gene: .
CDR3 length: 13
CDR3 protein: CASSPSPNTEAFF
CDR3 DNA: TGTGCCAGCAGCCCAAGCCCGAACACTGAAGCTTTCTTT

V gene: TRBV6-5
clone size: .
J gene: TRBJ2-1
D gene: .
CDR3 length: 11
CDR3 protein: CASTWANEQFF
CDR3 DNA: TGTGCCAGCACCTGGGCGAATGAGCAGTTCTTC

V gene: TRBV2
clone size: .
J gene: TRBJ1-6
D gene: .
CDR3 length: 14
CDR3 protein: CASRVGGIYSPLHF
CDR3 DNA: TGTGCCAGCAGGGTCGGAGGGATTTACTCACCCCTCCACTTT

V gene: TRBV6-6
clone size: .
J gene: TRBJ2-7
D gene: .
CDR3 length: 14
CDR3 protein: CASSYGELGYEQYF
CDR3 DNA: TGTGCCAGCAGTTACGGGGAGTTGGGCTACGAGCAGTACTTC

V gene: TRBV7-2
clone size: few
J gene: TRBJ1-3
D gene: .
CDR3 length: 14
CDR3 protein: CASSLQGSGNTIYF
CDR3 DNA: TGTGCCAGCAGCTTACAGGGCTCTGGAAACACCATATATTTT

V gene: TRBV19
clone size: .
J gene: TRBJ2-7
D gene: TRBD1
CDR3 length: 14
CDR3 protein: CASSTGQGFYEQYF
CDR3 DNA: TGTGCCAGTAGTACCGGACAGGGTTTTTACGAGCAGTACTTC

V gene: TRBV4-3
clone size: .
J gene: TRBJ1-4
D gene: .
CDR3 length: 15
CDR3 protein: CASSQGSGANEKLFF
CDR3 DNA: TGCGCCAGCAGCCAAGGATCCGGGGCTAATGAAAAACTGTTTTTT

V gene: TRBV10-3
clone size: .
J gene: TRBJ2-5
D gene: .
CDR3 length: 14
CDR3 protein: CAISDSTVQETQYF
CDR3 DNA: TGTGCCATCAGTGATAGTACAGTCCAAGAGACCCAGTACTTC

V gene: TRBV7-2
clone size: .
J gene: TRBJ2-7
D gene: .
CDR3 length: 14
CDR3 protein: CASRVGGLFHEQYF
CDR3 DNA: TGTGCCAGCAGGGTAGGAGGATTGTTTCACGAGCAGTACTTC

V gene: TRBV27
clone size: .
J gene: TRBJ2-7
D gene: TRBD1
CDR3 length: 16
CDR3 protein: CASSFLDRAGVYEQYF
CDR3 DNA: TGTGCCAGCAGTTTCCTAGACAGGGCTGGAGTCTACGAGCAGTACTTC

V gene: TRBV11-2
clone size: .
J gene: TRBJ2-1
D gene: .
CDR3 length: 11
CDR3 protein: CASSHSNEQFF
CDR3 DNA: TGTGCCAGCAGCCACTCCAATGAGCAGTTCTTC